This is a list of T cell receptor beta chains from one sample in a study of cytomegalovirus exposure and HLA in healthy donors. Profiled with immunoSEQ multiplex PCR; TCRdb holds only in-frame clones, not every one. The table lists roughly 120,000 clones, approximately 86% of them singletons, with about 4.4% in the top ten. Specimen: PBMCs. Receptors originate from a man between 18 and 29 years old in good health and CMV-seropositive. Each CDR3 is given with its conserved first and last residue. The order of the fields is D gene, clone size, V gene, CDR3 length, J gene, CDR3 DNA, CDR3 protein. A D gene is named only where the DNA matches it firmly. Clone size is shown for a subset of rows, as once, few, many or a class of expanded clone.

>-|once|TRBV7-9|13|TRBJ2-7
TGTGCCAGCAGCCCCGGGATCTCCTACGAGCAGTACTTC
CASSPGISYEQYF
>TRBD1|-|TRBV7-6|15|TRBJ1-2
TGTGCCAGCAGCACCGGCCCGGGACAGCTTAGAGGCTACACCTTC
CASSTGPGQLRGYTF
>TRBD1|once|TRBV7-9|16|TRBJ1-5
TGTGCCAGCAGCTTAGTCGACAGGGGTCGGAATCAGCCCCAGCATTTT
CASSLVDRGRNQPQHF
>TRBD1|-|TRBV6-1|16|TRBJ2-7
TGTGCCAGCAGTGAGTCGTCGGGACAGGGAGCCTACGAGCAGTACTTC
CASSESSGQGAYEQYF
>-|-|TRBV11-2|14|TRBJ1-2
TGTGCCAGCAGCTTAGATCCCAGGGCTGATGGCTACACCTTC
CASSLDPRADGYTF
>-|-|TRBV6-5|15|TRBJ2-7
TGTGCCAGCACCCTTACGGGTCAGGGGACCTACGAGCAGTACTTC
CASTLTGQGTYEQYF
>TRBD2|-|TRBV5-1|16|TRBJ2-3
TGCGCCAGCAGCCTAGGGAGCGGGGGGGCCGGGGATACGCAGTATTTT
CASSLGSGGAGDTQYF
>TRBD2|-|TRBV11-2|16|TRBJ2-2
TGTGCCAGCAGAGATCAGCGGGGGGCACGAACCGGGGAGCTGTTTTTT
CASRDQRGARTGELFF
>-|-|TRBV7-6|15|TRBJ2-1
TGTGCCAGCAGCTTAGCGAACACCATCTACAATGAGCAGTTCTTC
CASSLANTIYNEQFF
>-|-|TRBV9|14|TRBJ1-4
TGTGCCAGCAGCGGCGGGACGGTAAATGAAAAACTGTTTTTT
CASSGGTVNEKLFF
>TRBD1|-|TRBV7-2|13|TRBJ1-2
TGTGCCAGCAGCTTTGAGGGGGCGGGAGGCTACACCTTC
CASSFEGAGGYTF
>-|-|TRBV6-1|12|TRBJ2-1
TGTGCCAGCACCACTCAAGAGAATGAGCAGTTCTTC
CASTTQENEQFF
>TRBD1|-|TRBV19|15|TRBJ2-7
TGTGCCAGTAGCTACACCGGGACAGGGTCTTACGAGCAGTACTTC
CASSYTGTGSYEQYF
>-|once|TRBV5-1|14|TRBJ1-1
TGCGCCAGCAGCTTGTGGCAGGAGAACACTGAAGCTTTCTTT
CASSLWQENTEAFF
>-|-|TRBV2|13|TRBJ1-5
TGTGCCAGCCTCGCAGGTATCAATCAGCCCCAGCATTTT
CASLAGINQPQHF
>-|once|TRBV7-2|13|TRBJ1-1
TGTGCCAGCAGCTTAGGTATAAACACTGAAGCTTTCTTT
CASSLGINTEAFF
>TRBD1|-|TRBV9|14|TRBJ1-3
TGTGCCAGCAGCCGACAGGGGGTAGGAAACACCATATATTTT
CASSRQGVGNTIYF
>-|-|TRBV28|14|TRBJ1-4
TGTGCCAGCAGTTTACTGGGGCGCGGTGAAAAACTGTTTTTT
CASSLLGRGEKLFF
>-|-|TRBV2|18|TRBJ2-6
TGTGCCAGCATTGTTAAGAGACAGGCAATCTCTGGGGCCAACGTCCTGACTTTC
CASIVKRQAISGANVLTF
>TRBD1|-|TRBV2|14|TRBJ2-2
TGTGCCAGCAGTAGACAGGGGGCGGCCGGGGAGCTGTTTTTT
CASSRQGAAGELFF
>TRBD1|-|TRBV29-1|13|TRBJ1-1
TGCAGCGCCTACAGGGGGATGAACACTGAAGCTTTCTTT
CSAYRGMNTEAFF
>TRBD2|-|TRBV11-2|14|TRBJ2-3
TGTGCCAGCAGCTTACGGGGGGGCGTCGGTACGCAGTATTTT
CASSLRGGVGTQYF
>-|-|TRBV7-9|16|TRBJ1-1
TGTGCCAGCAGCGCAGTATTCAGGGGTGGGAACACTGAAGCTTTCTTT
CASSAVFRGGNTEAFF
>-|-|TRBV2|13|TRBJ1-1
TGTGCCAGCGTGAGAGTTCACCTTACTGAAGCTTTCTTT
CASVRVHLTEAFF
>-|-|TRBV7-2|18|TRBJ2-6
TGTGCCAGCAGCTTAGCGGCAGGGTCTTACTCTGGGGCCAACGTCCTGACTTTC
CASSLAAGSYSGANVLTF
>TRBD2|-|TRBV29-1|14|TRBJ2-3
TGCAGCGCGGAAGGTAGCGGGGTTACAGATACGCAGTATTTT
CSAEGSGVTDTQYF
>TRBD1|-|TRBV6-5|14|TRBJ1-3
TGTGCCAGCAGTTACTCGGGACAGGGAAACACCATATATTTT
CASSYSGQGNTIYF
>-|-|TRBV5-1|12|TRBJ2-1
TGCGCCAGCAGCCCGGTAGGAGGGGAGCAGTTCTTC
CASSPVGGEQFF
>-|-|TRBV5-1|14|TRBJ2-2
TGCGCCAGCAGCTTGAGCAGGGCCACCGGGGAGCTGTTTTTT
CASSLSRATGELFF
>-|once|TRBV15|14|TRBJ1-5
TGTGCCACCAGCATAGCGGTAATCAATCAGCCCCAGCATTTT
CATSIAVINQPQHF
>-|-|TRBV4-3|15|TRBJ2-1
TGCGCCAGCAGCCAGACGGGGGAGCTATACAATGAGCAGTTCTTC
CASSQTGELYNEQFF
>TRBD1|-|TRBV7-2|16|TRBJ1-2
TGTGCCAGCAGCTGGACAGGACCCTACGCTAACTATGGCTACACCTTC
CASSWTGPYANYGYTF
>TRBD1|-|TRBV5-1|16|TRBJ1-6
TGCGCCAGCAGAGCCGAGACAGGGGCCGCCCTCAATGCCCTCCACTTT
CASRAETGAALNALHF
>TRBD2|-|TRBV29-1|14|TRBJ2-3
TGCAGCGTTGTAGGCGGGGGGGCTCGCGATACGCAGTATTTT
CSVVGGGARDTQYF
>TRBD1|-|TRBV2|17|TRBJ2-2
TGTGCCAGCAGTGACTTAGTGACAGGGGAATCTCCCGGGGAGCTGTTTTTT
CASSDLVTGESPGELFF
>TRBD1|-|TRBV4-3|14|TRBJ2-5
TGCGCCAGCAGCCAAGGACAGGGATCGGAGACCCAGTACTTC
CASSQGQGSETQYF
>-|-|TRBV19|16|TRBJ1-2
TGTGCCAGTAGTATCCTACCGGGACACTTTAACTATGGCTACACCTTC
CASSILPGHFNYGYTF
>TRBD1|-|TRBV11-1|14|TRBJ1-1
TGTGCCAGCAGCTTGGGGGACAGGAAAACTGAAGCTTTCTTT
CASSLGDRKTEAFF
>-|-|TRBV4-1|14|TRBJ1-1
TGCGCCAGCAGCCCCCCGGCGGGGAACACTGAAGCTTTCTTT
CASSPPAGNTEAFF
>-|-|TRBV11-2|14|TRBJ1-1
TGTGCCAGCAGCTTGCAGGTTTTGAACACTGAAGCTTTCTTT
CASSLQVLNTEAFF
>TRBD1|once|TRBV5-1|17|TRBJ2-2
TGCGCCAGCAGCTTGGACCCCCACGGGACAGGGGACGGGGAGCTGTTTTTT
CASSLDPHGTGDGELFF
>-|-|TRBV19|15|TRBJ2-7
TGTGCCAGTAGTATAGGCCGGGGTCGTGGCAGCGAGCAGTACTTC
CASSIGRGRGSEQYF
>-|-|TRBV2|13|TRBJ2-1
TGTGCCAGCAGAGGAGTTGGGTACAATGAGCAGTTCTTC
CASRGVGYNEQFF
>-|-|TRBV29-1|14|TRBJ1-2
TGCAGCGTTTCAAGCAGGGACACCTCCTATGGCTACACCTTC
CSVSSRDTSYGYTF
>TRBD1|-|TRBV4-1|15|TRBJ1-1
TGCGCCAGCAGCCGGCCGGGACAGCCGAACACTGAAGCTTTCTTT
CASSRPGQPNTEAFF
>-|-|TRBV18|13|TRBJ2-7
TGTGCCAGCTCACCACCTCCAGGCGACGAGCAGTACTTC
CASSPPPGDEQYF
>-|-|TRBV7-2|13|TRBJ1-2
TGTGCCAGCAGCTTAATCGGGTTAGGCGGCTACACCTTC
CASSLIGLGGYTF
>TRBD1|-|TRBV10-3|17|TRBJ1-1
TGTGCCATCAGCGACGGGACAGGGTCTGAAAGGGGAACTGAAGCTTTCTTT
CAISDGTGSERGTEAFF
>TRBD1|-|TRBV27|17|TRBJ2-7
TGTGCCAGCAGGACCGGGACAGGGACATTTAGCTCCTACGAGCAGTACTTC
CASRTGTGTFSSYEQYF
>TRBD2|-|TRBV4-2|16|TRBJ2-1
TGTGCCAGCAGCTCAGATTGGACTAGCGCGTTAGCTGAGCAGTTCTTC
CASSSDWTSALAEQFF
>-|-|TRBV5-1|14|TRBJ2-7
TGCGCCAGCAGCCCCCGTGTATCACCGGGCGAGCAGTACTTC
CASSPRVSPGEQYF
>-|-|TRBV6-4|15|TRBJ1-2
TGTGCCAGTGCCCTTGAACAGGGAGTTAACTATGGCTACACCTTC
CASALEQGVNYGYTF